These 26 T cell receptor beta chains came from one sample sequenced in a study of lymphopenia after photon versus proton radiotherapy. TCRdb's copy holds only in-frame clones and misses some; the assay was immunoSEQ multiplex PCR. Of around 63,000 clones in the sample, over 70% are singletons; the top ten hold 10% to 14%. Sample: peripheral blood, taken from a patient treated with proton-based radiotherapy. All receptors derive from a man older than 75 with esophageal cancer.

This clone appeared a single time. This chain links TRBV28 with TRBJ2-6, with D possibly matching TRBD1 (6 bases). Germline V lookup: CDR1 MDHEN, CDR2 SYDVKM. Trimming removed 5 bases from V and 3 bases from J, with 11 bases in between. The CDR3 totals 15 residues. This chain's CDR3 is CASSEQGYGANVLTF. The DNA for the CDR3 is TGTGCCAGCAGTGAACAGGGCTATGGGGCCAACGTCCTGACTTTC.

The chain carries TRBV4-1 and TRBJ2-3; a possible D gene is TRBD1 (5 bases). The CDR3 contains 14 residues. Germline V gene lookup returns CDR1 MGHRA and CDR2 YSYEKL. V was pared by 1 base and J by 2 bases, with 7 bases between. The CDR3 coding sequence is TGCGCCAGCAGCCAAGCAGGGTTCACAGATACGCAGTATTTT. This encodes CASSQAGFTDTQYF.

This clone has only a few counts. J is TRBJ2-1 and V is TRBV2, with D unclear. CDR3 length equals 17 residues. Trimming removed 5 bases from V and 5 bases from J, with 22 bases in between. Germline V gives CDR1 SNHLY, CDR2 FYNNEI. The CDR3 DNA reads as TGTGCCAGCAGTAGCCTCTTTTGGGCAGGAGAAGACAATGAGCAGTTCTTC. Its translation: CASSSLFWAGEDNEQFF.

The gene calls are TRBV6-1 and TRBJ2-7, with no clear D. CDR1 MNHNS and CDR2 SASEGT come from the germline V gene. V was pared by 7 bases and J by 2 bases, with 15 bases between. The CDR3 is 14 residues long. The CDR3, as DNA: TGTGCCAGCACCCCTACCCTACTACCCTACGAGCAGTACTTC. This sequence encodes CASTPTLLPYEQYF.

The chain carries TRBV4-3 and TRBJ2-7; TRBD2 agrees at 10 bases. Germline CDR1 LGHNA, CDR2 YSLEER. The CDR3 totals 15 residues. V dropped 7 bases and J dropped 3; count of bases not matched to a gene: 9. The CDR3 region is CASKPQASGSYEQYF. Written as DNA, the CDR3 is TGCGCCAGCAAACCCCAGGCTAGCGGGAGCTACGAGCAGTACTTC.

This chain links TRBV18 with TRBJ2-2; 12 nucleotides match TRBD2. The CDR3 is 16 amino acids. From germline, CDR1 is KGHSH and CDR2 LQKENI. Trimming at V came to 4 bases and at J to 7 bases, leaving 7 bases not matched to a gene. CDR3 region: CASSRRLAGDDGELFF. The CDR3 DNA reads TGTGCCAGCTCACGACGACTAGCGGGAGACGACGGGGAGCTGTTTTTT.

The CDR3 bases are TGTGCCAGCAGTTTAAGGCAGGGGTTTGGCTACACCTTC. It yields the protein CASSLRQGFGYTF. V usage is TRBV27 and J usage is TRBJ1-2; D is possibly TRBD1 (6 bases). The germline V gene encodes CDR1 MNHEY and CDR2 SMNVEV (reference sequence). V lost 2 bases and J lost 7, with 11 bases in between. This CDR3 comprises 13 residues.

The chain recombines TRBV4-1 with TRBJ1-4; D call uncertain. This CDR3 is 15 amino acids long. Germline CDR1 is MGHRA and CDR2 is YSYEKL. V was shortened by 6 bases and J by 8 bases, with 19 bases between the two germline ends. Here the CDR3 reads CASSPKPVEPEKLFF. In DNA form, the CDR3 reads TGCGCCAGCAGTCCTAAGCCTGTAGAACCAGAAAAACTGTTTTTT.

This CDR3 is CASSYSNRGWYGYTF. In DNA, the CDR3 is TGTGCCAGCAGTTACTCGAATCGGGGTTGGTATGGCTACACCTTC. J is TRBJ1-2 and V is TRBV6-6; D ambiguous. This CDR3 region has 15 residues. Trimming took 0 bases from V and 5 from J, leaving 13 bases between them. Germline values: CDR1 MNHNY, CDR2 SVGAGI (reference sequence).

The chain recombines TRBV7-6 with TRBJ2-5; the D is unclear. The CDR3 extends over 17 amino acids. Germline CDR1 and CDR2: SGHVS and FNYEAQ. V shed 0 bases and J shed 5 bases, with 19 bases lying between them. The CDR3: CASSLARGAIDRETQYF. Written as DNA, the CDR3 is TGTGCCAGCAGCTTAGCGCGTGGCGCGATAGATCGGGAGACCCAGTACTTC.

The chain recombines TRBV6-5 with TRBJ2-3, with a tentative D call TRBD2 (5 bases). Trimming removed 6 bases at V and 2 bases at J, with 9 bases between. Germline V gene lookup returns CDR1 MNHEY and CDR2 SVGAGI. This CDR3 contains 13 residues. Here the CDR3 DNA reads TGTGCCAGCAGAACTAGGGCCACAGATACGCAGTATTTT. This sequence encodes CASRTRATDTQYF.

This rearrangement joins TRBV25-1 to TRBJ2-5, with TRBD2 matching 7 bases. This CDR3 is built from 15 residues. Germline values: CDR1 MGHDK, CDR2 SYGVNS. Trimming removed 4 bases from V and 1 base from J; junction bases left unmatched: 6. This CDR3 reads CASSGSGAGQETQYF. CDR3 coding DNA: TGTGCCAGCAGTGGCAGCGGGGCGGGCCAAGAGACCCAGTACTTC. Drawing the rest from reference TRBV25-1 and TRBJ2-5, the complete variable domain is EADIYQTPRYLVIGTGKKITLECSQTMGHDKMYWYQQDPGMELHLIHYSYGVNSTEKGDLSSESTVSRIRTEHFPLTLESARPSHTSQYLCASSGSGAGQETQYFGPGTRLLVL.

This rearrangement joins TRBV7-3 to TRBJ2-3, with TRBD2 matching 7 bases. V was clipped by 6 bases and J by 1 base; unmatched bases: 4. The CDR3 is 14 amino acids. The germline V gene encodes CDR1 SGHTA and CDR2 FQGTGA. In nucleotides, the CDR3 is TGTGCCAGCAGTTGGGCGGGGGGCACAGATACGCAGTATTTT. Translating gives CASSWAGGTDTQYF.

The chain combines TRBV30 with TRBJ2-1; 8 bases align to TRBD1. Germline trimming cut 4 bases from V and 5 bases from J; bases unmatched to any gene: 16. The CDR3 is made up of 17 amino acids. CDR1 GTSNPN and CDR2 SVGIG come from the germline V gene (reference sequence). CDR3 in amino acids: CAWTTGVLSLLNNEQFF. The CDR3 DNA sequence: TGTGCCTGGACGACAGGGGTGTTGTCCTTATTAAACAATGAGCAGTTCTTC.

The chain combines TRBV10-2 with TRBJ2-7; tentatively, D is TRBD2 (6 bases). CDR3 size: 15 residues. Deletions cut 2 bases from V and 0 bases from J, with 11 bases between. CDR1 is WSHSY, CDR2 SAAADI, per germline. The CDR3 nucleotides read TGCGCCAGCAGTGAGGGGCGGGGCCTCTCCTACGAGCAGTACTTC. This encodes CASSEGRGLSYEQYF.

The V gene is TRBV7-2, the J gene TRBJ1-3; D gene uncertain. The CDR3 has 15 amino acids. Trimming stripped 2 bases from V and 0 bases from J, with 8 bases between. CDR1 is SGHTA, CDR2 FQGNSA, per germline. CDR3 nucleotide sequence: TGTGCCAGCAGCTTATCGGCGAGCTCTGGAAACACCATATATTTT. Translated: CASSLSASSGNTIYF.

The CDR3 sequence: CASSEGARGGHGTQYF. The CDR3 DNA is TGTGCCAGCAGCGAAGGGGCGCGGGGGGGCCATGGTACGCAGTATTTT. This sequence joins TRBV11-2 and TRBJ2-3, with TRBD2 matching over 9 bases. CDR1 is SGHAT, CDR2 FQNNGV, per germline. J gave up 8 bases and V 5 bases, and 14 bases lay outside the gene matches. The CDR3 has 16 residues.

The rearrangement links TRBV5-1 to TRBJ2-2; 9 nucleotides agree with TRBD2. This CDR3 is 14 amino acids long. The V gene end was trimmed by 6 bases and the J gene end by 4 bases; junction bases not matched to a gene: 4. From germline, CDR1 is SGHRS and CDR2 YFSETQ. CDR3: CASNPTSGTGELFF. The CDR3 region has the DNA TGCGCCAGCAATCCGACTAGCGGCACCGGGGAGCTGTTTTTT.

The chain is built from TRBV2 and TRBJ2-1, with D unclear. The V gene's germline CDR1 is SNHLY and CDR2 FYNNEI. V shed 7 bases and J shed 8 bases, with 15 bases lying between them. This CDR3 has 13 residues. As DNA, the CDR3 is TGTGCCAGCAAATGGACGCCTATCCATGAGCAGTTCTTC. It specifies CASKWTPIHEQFF.

The chain recombines TRBV9 with TRBJ1-1; no clear D gene. V was clipped by 0 bases and J by 1 base, with 10 bases between them. The length of the CDR3 is 15 residues. The V gene's germline CDR1 is SGDLS and CDR2 YYNGEE. The CDR3 region has the DNA TGTGCCAGCAGCGTAGGGGATGGGCGGAACACTGAAGCTTTCTTT. Residues: CASSVGDGRNTEAFF.

The rearrangement uses TRBV7-9 and TRBJ1-4; D possibly corresponds to TRBD1 (5 bases). V was cut by 4 bases and J by 0 bases, with 9 bases left in between. Germline values: CDR1 SEHNR, CDR2 FQNEAQ (reference sequence). The CDR3 has 15 residues. CDR3 DNA sequence: TGTGCCAGCAGCTCTTGGACACCAACTAATGAAAAACTGTTTTTT. It is translated as CASSSWTPTNEKLFF.

The rearrangement links TRBV19 to TRBJ1-1; D uncertain. V was pared by 9 bases and J by 2 bases, with 16 bases between. This CDR3 has 14 residues. Germline V gene sequence: CDR1 LNHDA, CDR2 SQIVND (reference sequence). In DNA, the CDR3 is TGTGCCAGCACGAACCACATCGTTAACACTGAAGCTTTCTTT. Its protein is CASTNHIVNTEAFF.

V gene TRBV29-1 combines with J gene TRBJ1-5; D gene unclear. The germline V gene has CDR1 SQVTM and CDR2 ANQGSEA. V gave up 4 bases and J gave up 5 bases, with 9 bases separating them. The CDR3 has 12 residues. CDR3 coding DNA: TGCAGCGTTGGGTCTCACGATCAGCCCCAGCATTTT. It is translated as CSVGSHDQPQHF.

The V call is TRBV10-2, the J call TRBJ2-1; possibly TRBD1 for D (5 bases). V dropped 9 bases and J dropped 4 bases, with 25 bases sitting between them. This CDR3 is 17 amino acids long. The germline CDR1 and CDR2 sequences are WSHSY and SAAADI. For the CDR3, the DNA is TGCGCCAGTACCCCCCGAGAGACAGCCTACGGATACAATGAGCAGTTCTTC. Translated, it gives CASTPRETAYGYNEQFF.

This clone was seen a few times. This chain joins TRBV19 and TRBJ1-2; maybe TRBD1 (5 bases). CDR3 size: 13 residues. V lost 1 base and J 4 bases, leaving 7 bases between the germline ends. The V gene's germline CDR1 is LNHDA and CDR2 SQIVND (reference sequence). The CDR3 loop reads CASSIGGGYGYTF. The CDR3 nucleotides read TGTGCCAGTAGTATAGGGGGCGGCTATGGCTACACCTTC.

This clone was detected once. V gene TRBV10-3 combines with J gene TRBJ2-1, with D uncertain. Germline assignment: CDR1 ENHRY and CDR2 SYGVKD. This CDR3 spans 12 amino acids. V lost 10 bases and J 5 bases, leaving 12 bases between the germline ends. This CDR3 is CATAQTDNEQFF. The CDR3 DNA follows: TGTGCCACCGCTCAGACGGACAATGAGCAGTTCTTC.